This T cell receptor (beta chain) appears in the sequencing data of a study of blood T cells in healthy people across ages. Through a sample-barcoded 5' primer and a J-beta primer mix, a second PCR was run for roughly 7 to 11 cycles. TCRdb reprocessed the 5' RACE reads with MiXCR, giving one entry per CDR3 protein. The sample carries approximately 960,000 distinct CDR3 sequences, almost 30% recorded once. J gave up 8 bases and V 4 bases, and 11 bases lay outside the gene matches. Per germline, CDR1 KGHDR and CDR2 SFDVKD. There are 16 residues in the CDR3. A few counts support this clonotype. Healthy Caucasian individuals from Russia aged roughly 6 to 90 served as donors. Peripheral blood samples of 9 to 10 milliliters were drawn from each donor. The same sample was also used in a study of T cells of mothers and their children.

The chain joins TRBV24-1 to TRBJ2-1, with TRBD1 identical over 9 bases. The origin of this receptor is a woman aged 40-49 years in good health. Sequencing input: blood. The CDR3 spells CATSDPNRGHRHEQFF. The CDR3, as DNA: TGTGCCACCAGTGACCCTAACAGGGGGCATAGGCATGAGCAGTTCTTC.